This T cell receptor (beta chain) was captured by sequencing in a study of CD8 T cells in Susac syndrome. A quantity of about 0.5 to 1 ug RNA underwent reverse transcription using random hexamers. Multiplex PCR with immunoSEQ amplified the TCR beta CDR3 across 54 Vbeta and 13 Jbeta. TCRdb passed the immunoSEQ multiplex PCR reads through MiXCR, listing each CDR3 protein once. Of 200,000 to 250,000 distinct CDR3 sequences in the sample, roughly 96% are singletons; the top ten hold 0.095%. Multiple sclerosis controls were treatment-naive patients with stable or active relapsing-remitting disease. Negative isolation yielded CD4+ and CD8+ T cells, and FACS enriched TEMRA cells. With 1 base removed from V and 7 bases from J, the gap between germline ends came to 15 bases. The CDR3 runs to 15 residues. Germline CDR1 is LGHDT and CDR2 is YNNKEL (reference sequence).

This sequence originates from a human donor with multiple sclerosis. The chain uses TRBV3-1 and TRBJ2-3; unclear D gene. Material for sequencing was CD4+ T cells from PBMCs. CDR3 in DNA: TGTGCCAGCAGCCAAGCTTATCCCCGAGACAATACGCAGTATTTT. It codes for CASSQAYPRDNTQYF.